The rows below give T cell receptor beta chains drawn from one sample of a study of blood T cell repertoires in COVID-19. Clones were read by immunoSEQ multiplex PCR, and TCRdb kept only the in-frame ones, dropping some. The sample has approximately 220,000 clones, roughly 90% seen once. The sequenced material came from PBMCs or T cells enriched from blood (not recorded which). These receptors were taken from a woman under 40 who had recovered from COVID-19. Both conserved end residues are part of each CDR3. D genes are given only for firm matches. For some rows the clone size is stated as once, few or many, or as a class when expanded; others skip it.

d_call j_call v_call clone_size cdr3_length cdr3_nt cdr3_aa
NA TRBJ2-1 TRBV18 NA 13 TGTGCCAGCTCACGACGGGGTAGCGATGAGCAGTTCTTC CASSRRGSDEQFF
NA TRBJ2-7 TRBV29-1 NA 14 TGCAGCGCCCTGACTGCCATCAACTCCTACGAGCAGTACTTC CSALTAINSYEQYF
NA TRBJ1-1 TRBV11-1 NA 13 TGTGCCAGCAAGAGGGGGAGCGGGGCTGAAGCTTTCTTT CASKRGSGAEAFF
TRBD1 TRBJ2-6 TRBV5-1 few 17 TGCGCCAGCAGCAGGGACAGGTCGAACTCTGGGGCCAACGTCCTGACTTTC CASSRDRSNSGANVLTF
NA TRBJ2-1 TRBV7-8 once 14 TGTGCCAGCAGCTTAGACAGGAATCACAATGAGCAGTTCTTC CASSLDRNHNEQFF
TRBD2 TRBJ2-1 TRBV9 NA 15 TGTGCCAGCAGCGTAGCTAGCGGGGAGTACAATGAGCAGTTCTTC CASSVASGEYNEQFF
NA TRBJ1-1 TRBV19 NA 14 TGTGCCAGTAGACCCCAGGTGGTGAACACTGAAGCTTTCTTT CASRPQVVNTEAFF
TRBD1 TRBJ2-7 TRBV28 NA 15 TGTGCCAGCAGTTTAGTGGGACAGGGGTTATACGAGCAGTACTTC CASSLVGQGLYEQYF
TRBD1 TRBJ1-2 TRBV5-6 NA 17 TGTGCCAGCAGCTTAGGGGGACAGGGTATAGGAAACTATGGCTACACCTTC CASSLGGQGIGNYGYTF
NA TRBJ1-5 TRBV6-2/TRBV6-3 NA 14 TGTGCCAGCAGTTGGGCACTTCGCAATCAGCCCCAGCATTTT CASSWALRNQPQHF
TRBD1 TRBJ1-2 TRBV9 NA 13 TGTGCCAGCAGCATGGACAGGGGAAATGGCTACACCTTC CASSMDRGNGYTF
NA TRBJ1-1 TRBV9 NA 14 TGTGCCAGCAGCCCCAGCGGGGTGAACACTGAAGCTTTCTTT CASSPSGVNTEAFF
NA TRBJ2-3 TRBV11-3 NA 13 TGTGCCAGCAGCTCGTCGATTAGCCATACGCAGTATTTT CASSSSISHTQYF
NA TRBJ2-3 TRBV9 once 16 TGTGCCAGCAGCGTATCCCCCGGGGTCGGCACAGATACGCAGTATTTT CASSVSPGVGTDTQYF
NA TRBJ1-1 TRBV11-2 NA 13 TGTGCCAGCAGCTTAGATCCGGGAGATGAAGCTTTCTTT CASSLDPGDEAFF
TRBD1 TRBJ2-7 TRBV3-1/TRBV3-2 NA 15 TGTGCCAGCAGCCGTCAGGGACAGACCAACTACGAGCAGTACTTC CASSRQGQTNYEQYF
NA TRBJ1-5 TRBV4-3 NA 15 TGCGCCAGCAGCCTAGAGAGGGATCGCAATCAGCCCCAGCATTTT CASSLERDRNQPQHF
NA TRBJ1-3 TRBV7-8 NA 15 TGTGCCAGCAGCCAGCAGGGAATCACTGGAAACACCATATATTTT CASSQQGITGNTIYF
NA TRBJ1-1 TRBV4-3 NA 15 TGCGCCAGCAGCCAAGGGGTGAGGATGAACACTGAAGCTTTCTTT CASSQGVRMNTEAFF
NA TRBJ2-7 TRBV7-9 NA 14 TGTGCCAGCAGCTATCCGGGACACCACTACGAGCAGTACTTC CASSYPGHHYEQYF
NA TRBJ1-4 TRBV4-3 NA 16 TGCGCCAGCAGCCAAACGTACACAGGTACAGGGGAAAAACTGTTTTTT CASSQTYTGTGEKLFF
NA TRBJ1-1 TRBV19 NA 12 TGTGCCAGCCTTACAGGGAACTCTGAAGCTTTCTTT CASLTGNSEAFF
TRBD1 TRBJ2-1 TRBV5-4 NA 18 TGTGCCAGCAGCTTGGCCGGTCCCTGGACAGGGTTTTACAATGAGCAGTTCTTC CASSLAGPWTGFYNEQFF
NA TRBJ1-2 TRBV9 NA 14 TGTGCCAGCAGCCCCGACAGGACTAACTATGGCTACACCTTC CASSPDRTNYGYTF
NA TRBJ1-5 TRBV6-2/TRBV6-3 once 15 TGTGCCAGCAGTTCCAGGGAAGGGGTGGAACAGCCCCAGCATTTT CASSSREGVEQPQHF
NA TRBJ1-5 TRBV19 NA 16 TGTGCCAGTAAGGGGCTAACTATTTATAGCAATCAGCCCCAGCATTTT CASKGLTIYSNQPQHF
TRBD2 TRBJ2-3 TRBV5-4 NA 16 TGTGCCAGCAAACCCCACCCTAGCGGGGTGCCAGATACGCAGTATTTT CASKPHPSGVPDTQYF
NA TRBJ1-1 TRBV5-1 NA 14 TGCGCCAGCAGCTTGGACAGGGCGAACACTGAAGCTTTCTTT CASSLDRANTEAFF
TRBD1 TRBJ1-2 TRBV27 NA 14 TGTGCCAGCAGTAGATGGACAGGGGACTATGGCTACACCTTC CASSRWTGDYGYTF
NA TRBJ1-1 TRBV27 NA 13 TGTGCCAGCAGTTTATCGAACAGGGCGGTAGCTTTCTTT CASSLSNRAVAFF
NA TRBJ2-1 TRBV18 NA 15 TGTGCCAGCTCACCCCCCGGGGATCTTTACAATGAGCAGTTCTTC CASSPPGDLYNEQFF
NA TRBJ1-1 TRBV5-6 NA 14 TGTGCCAGCAGTACCACAGGGTCCCCTCCGGAAGCTTTCTTT CASSTTGSPPEAFF
NA TRBJ2-5 TRBV4-3 NA 15 TGCGCCAGCAGCCAAGACTCGGGGTACCAAGAGACCCAGTACTTC CASSQDSGYQETQYF
TRBD1 TRBJ2-1 TRBV2 NA 15 TGTGCCAGCAGTGAAGCGCTTTGGGACAGCAATGAGCAGTTCTTC CASSEALWDSNEQFF
TRBD2 TRBJ2-2 TRBV7-2 NA 17 TGTGCCAGCAGCTTGGTAGCGGGGGGCCGTAACACCGGGGAGCTGTTTTTT CASSLVAGGRNTGELFF
NA TRBJ2-3 TRBV6-5 once 12 TGTGCCAGCAGCTCCTCCACAGATACGCAGTATTTT CASSSSTDTQYF
TRBD2 TRBJ2-3 TRBV4-2 NA 18 TGTGCCAGCAGCCAAGAAAGGGGTAGCGGGGGAATCACAGATACGCAGTATTTT CASSQERGSGGITDTQYF
NA TRBJ2-1 TRBV3-1/TRBV3-2 NA 16 TGTGCCAGCAGGGGCGGGGGCCACAGCTCCTACAATGAGCAGTTCTTC CASRGGGHSSYNEQFF
TRBD1 TRBJ2-1 TRBV5-1 NA 14 TGCGCCAGCAGACCGACAGGGCCCTACAATGAGCAGTTCTTC CASRPTGPYNEQFF
TRBD1 TRBJ1-1 TRBV11-1 NA 15 TGTGCCAGTCTTGGACAGGGGGCCTTGGACGCTGAAGCTTTCTTT CASLGQGALDAEAFF
NA TRBJ1-5 TRBV19 once 14 TGTGCCAGTAGTGCAACAGGGAGGGAGCAGCCCCAGCATTTT CASSATGREQPQHF